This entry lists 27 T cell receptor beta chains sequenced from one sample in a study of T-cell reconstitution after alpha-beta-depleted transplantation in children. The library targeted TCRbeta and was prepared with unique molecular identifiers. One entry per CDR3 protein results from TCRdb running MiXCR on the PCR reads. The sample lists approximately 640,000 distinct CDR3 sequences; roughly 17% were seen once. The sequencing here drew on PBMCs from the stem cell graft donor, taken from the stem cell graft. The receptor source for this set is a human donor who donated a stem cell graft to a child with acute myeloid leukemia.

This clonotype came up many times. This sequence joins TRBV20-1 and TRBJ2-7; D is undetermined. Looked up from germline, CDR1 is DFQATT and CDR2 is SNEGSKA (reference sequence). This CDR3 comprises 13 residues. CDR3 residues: CSAGDPQTYEQYV. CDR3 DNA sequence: TGCAGTGCTGGAGACCCACAGACATACGAGCAGTACGTC.

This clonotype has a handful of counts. Here the CDR3 reads CATSDRSGGGTDTQYF. The CDR3 DNA is TGTGCCACCAGTGACCGTAGCGGGGGGGGCACAGATACGCAGTATTTT. This rearrangement joins TRBV24-1 to TRBJ2-3; 11 bases match TRBD2. The CDR3 covers 16 residues. CDR1 and CDR2 (germline): KGHDR, SFDVKD. V gave up 4 bases and J gave up 1 base; unmatched junction bases: 3.

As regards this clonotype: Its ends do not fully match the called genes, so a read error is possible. CDR3 amino acids: CCALGGTGVKETQYF. For the CDR3, the DNA is TGCTGTGCCCTTGGGGGGACAGGGGTGAAGGAGACCCAGTACTTC. The rearrangement links TRBV20-1 to TRBJ2-5; TRBD1 agrees at 10 bases. Germline-derived CDR1 and CDR2 are DFQATT and SNEGSKA (reference sequence). CDR3 length: 15 amino acids.

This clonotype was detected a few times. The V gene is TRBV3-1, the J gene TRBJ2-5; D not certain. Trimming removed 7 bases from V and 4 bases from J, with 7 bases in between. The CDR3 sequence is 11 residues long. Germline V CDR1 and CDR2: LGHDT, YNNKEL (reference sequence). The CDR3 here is CASKKGETQYF. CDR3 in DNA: TGTGCCAGCAAGAAAGGAGAGACCCAGTACTTC.

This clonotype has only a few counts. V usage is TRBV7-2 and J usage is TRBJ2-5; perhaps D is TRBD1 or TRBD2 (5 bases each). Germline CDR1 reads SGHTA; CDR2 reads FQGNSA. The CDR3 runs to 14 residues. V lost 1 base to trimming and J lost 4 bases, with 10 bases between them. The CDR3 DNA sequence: TGTGCCAGCAGCTTAGATTATGGGGGAGAGACCCAGTACTTC. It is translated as CASSLDYGGETQYF.

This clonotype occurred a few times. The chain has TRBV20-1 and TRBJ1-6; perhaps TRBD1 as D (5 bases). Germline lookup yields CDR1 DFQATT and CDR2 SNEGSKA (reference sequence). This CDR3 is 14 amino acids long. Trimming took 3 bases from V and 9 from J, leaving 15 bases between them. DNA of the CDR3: TGCAGTGCTAGGGGGCGGGTTTCGAGTTCACCCCTCCACTTT. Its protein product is CSARGRVSSSPLHF.

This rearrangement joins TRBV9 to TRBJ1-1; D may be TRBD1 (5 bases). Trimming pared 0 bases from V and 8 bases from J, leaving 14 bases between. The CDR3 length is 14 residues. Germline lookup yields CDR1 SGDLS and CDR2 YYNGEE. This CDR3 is CASSVGGANSEAFF. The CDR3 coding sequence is TGTGCCAGCAGCGTAGGAGGGGCGAATTCCGAAGCTTTCTTT.

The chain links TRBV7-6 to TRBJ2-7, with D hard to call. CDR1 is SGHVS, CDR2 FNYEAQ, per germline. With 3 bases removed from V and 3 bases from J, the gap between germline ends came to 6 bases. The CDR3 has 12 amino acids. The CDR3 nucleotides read TGTGCCAGCAGCTTCATCGGCTACGAGCAGTACTTC. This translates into CASSFIGYEQYF.

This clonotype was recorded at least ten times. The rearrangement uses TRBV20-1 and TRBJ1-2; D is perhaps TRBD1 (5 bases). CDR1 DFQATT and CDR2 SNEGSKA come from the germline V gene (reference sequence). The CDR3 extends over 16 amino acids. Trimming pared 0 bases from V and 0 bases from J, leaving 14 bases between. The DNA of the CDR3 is TGCAGTGCTAGAGATCTTGGACACCCAGCTAACTATGGCTACACCTTC. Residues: CSARDLGHPANYGYTF.

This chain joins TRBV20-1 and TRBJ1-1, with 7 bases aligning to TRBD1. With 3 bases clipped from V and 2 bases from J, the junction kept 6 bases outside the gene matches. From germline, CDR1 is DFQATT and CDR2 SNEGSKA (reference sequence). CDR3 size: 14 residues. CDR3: CSARLIGGNTEAFF. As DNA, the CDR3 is TGCAGTGCTAGGCTGATAGGGGGCAACACTGAAGCTTTCTTT.

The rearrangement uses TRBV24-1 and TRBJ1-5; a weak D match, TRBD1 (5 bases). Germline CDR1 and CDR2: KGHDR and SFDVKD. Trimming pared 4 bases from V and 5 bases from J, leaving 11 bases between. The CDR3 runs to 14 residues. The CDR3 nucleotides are TGTGCCACCAGTGACAGGGCGTCCTATCAGCCCCAGCATTTT. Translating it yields CATSDRASYQPQHF.

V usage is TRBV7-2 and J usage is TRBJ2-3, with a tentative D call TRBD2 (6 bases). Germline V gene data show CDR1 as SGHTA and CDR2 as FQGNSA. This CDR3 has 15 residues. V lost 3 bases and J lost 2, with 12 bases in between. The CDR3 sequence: CASSLGTSFTDTQYF. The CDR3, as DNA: TGTGCCAGCAGCTTGGGGACTTCCTTCACAGATACGCAGTATTTT.

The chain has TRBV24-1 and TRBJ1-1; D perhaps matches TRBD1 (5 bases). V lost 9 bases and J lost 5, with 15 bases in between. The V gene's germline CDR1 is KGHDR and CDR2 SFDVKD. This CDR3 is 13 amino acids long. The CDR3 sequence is CATQRGRETEAFF. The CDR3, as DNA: TGTGCCACCCAGCGGGGCAGAGAAACTGAAGCTTTCTTT.

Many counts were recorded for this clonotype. CDR3 nucleotide sequence: TGCAGTGCTCAAGGCGGGTCCAGCTACGAGCAGTACTTC. This sequence encodes CSAQGGSSYEQYF. The chain joins TRBV20-1 to TRBJ2-7, with D perhaps TRBD2 (5 bases). The CDR3 runs 13 residues. Germline CDR1 reads DFQATT; CDR2 reads SNEGSKA (reference sequence). V shed 5 bases and J shed 3 bases, with 14 bases lying between them.

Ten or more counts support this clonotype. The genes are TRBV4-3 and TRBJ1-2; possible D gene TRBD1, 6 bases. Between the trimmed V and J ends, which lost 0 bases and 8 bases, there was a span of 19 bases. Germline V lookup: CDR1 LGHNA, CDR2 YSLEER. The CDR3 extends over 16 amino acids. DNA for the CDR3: TGCGCCAGCAGCCAAGATCGGGGACCAGGGGATGGAGGCTACACCTTC. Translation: CASSQDRGPGDGGYTF.

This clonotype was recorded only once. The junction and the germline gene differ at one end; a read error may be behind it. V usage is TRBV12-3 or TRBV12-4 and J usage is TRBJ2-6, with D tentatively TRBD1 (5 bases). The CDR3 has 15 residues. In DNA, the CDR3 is TGTGCCAGCAGCCCCTTGTTCTCTGGGGCCAACGTCCCGACTTTC. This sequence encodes CASSPLFSGANVPTF.

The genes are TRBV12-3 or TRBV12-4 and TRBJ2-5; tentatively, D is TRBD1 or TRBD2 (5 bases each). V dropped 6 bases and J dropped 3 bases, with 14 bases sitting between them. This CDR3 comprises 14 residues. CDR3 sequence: CASSLRDGKETQYF. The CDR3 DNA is TGTGCCAGCAGCCTAAGGGACGGTAAAGAGACCCAGTACTTC.

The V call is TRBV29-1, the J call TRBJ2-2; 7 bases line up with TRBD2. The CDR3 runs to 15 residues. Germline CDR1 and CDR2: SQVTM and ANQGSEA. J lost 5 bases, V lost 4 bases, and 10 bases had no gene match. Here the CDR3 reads CSVGVGDSGTGELFF. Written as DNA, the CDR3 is TGCAGCGTTGGAGTAGGGGATAGCGGGACCGGGGAGCTGTTTTTT.

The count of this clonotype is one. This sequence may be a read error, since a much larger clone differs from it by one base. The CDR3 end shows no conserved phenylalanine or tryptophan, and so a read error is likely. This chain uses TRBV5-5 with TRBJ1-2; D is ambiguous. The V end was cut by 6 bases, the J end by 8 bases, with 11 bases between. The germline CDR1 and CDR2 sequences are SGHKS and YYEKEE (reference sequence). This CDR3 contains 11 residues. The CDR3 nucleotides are TGTGCCAGCACCGCCCTAGGAGGCTACACCATC. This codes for CASTALGGYTI.

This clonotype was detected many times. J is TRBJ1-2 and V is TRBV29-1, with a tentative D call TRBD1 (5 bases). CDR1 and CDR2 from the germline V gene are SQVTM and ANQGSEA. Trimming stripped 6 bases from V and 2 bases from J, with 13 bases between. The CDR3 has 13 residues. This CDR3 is CSVPQVANYGYTF. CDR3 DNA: TGCAGCGTCCCACAGGTGGCGAACTATGGCTACACCTTC.

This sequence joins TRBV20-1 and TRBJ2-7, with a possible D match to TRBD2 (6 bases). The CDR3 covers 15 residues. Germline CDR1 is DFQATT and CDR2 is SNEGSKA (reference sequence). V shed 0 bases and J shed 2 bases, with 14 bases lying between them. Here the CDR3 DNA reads TGCAGTGCTAGAGATCCAAAGGGGAGGACCTACGAGCAGTACTTC. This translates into CSARDPKGRTYEQYF.

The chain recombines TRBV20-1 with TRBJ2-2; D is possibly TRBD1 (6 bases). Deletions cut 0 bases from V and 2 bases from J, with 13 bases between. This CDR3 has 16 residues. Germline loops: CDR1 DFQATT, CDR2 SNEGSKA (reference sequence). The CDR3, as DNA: TGCAGTGCTAGAGATTACAGGGCCCTCAACACCGGGGAGCTGTTTTTT. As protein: CSARDYRALNTGELFF.

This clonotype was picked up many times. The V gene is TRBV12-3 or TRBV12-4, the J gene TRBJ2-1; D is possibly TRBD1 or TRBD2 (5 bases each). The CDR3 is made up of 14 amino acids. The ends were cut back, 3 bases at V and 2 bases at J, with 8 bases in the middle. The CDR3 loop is CASSFQGPYNEQFF. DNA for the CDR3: TGTGCCAGCAGTTTTCAGGGACCCTACAATGAGCAGTTCTTC.

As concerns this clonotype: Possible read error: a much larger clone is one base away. The CDR3 sequence is CSASQDEKQFF. DNA for the CDR3: TGCAGTGCTAGCCAAGACGAAAAGCAGTTCTTC. V gene TRBV20-1 combines with J gene TRBJ2-1; D not certain. The length of the CDR3 is 11 residues. Germline values: CDR1 DFQATT, CDR2 SNEGSKA (reference sequence). V lost 3 bases, J lost 11 bases, and 11 bases lay in between.

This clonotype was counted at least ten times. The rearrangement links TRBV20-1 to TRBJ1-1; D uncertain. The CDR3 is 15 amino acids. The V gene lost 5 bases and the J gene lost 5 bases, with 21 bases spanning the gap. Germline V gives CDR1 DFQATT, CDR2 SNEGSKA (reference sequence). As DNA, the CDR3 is TGCAGTGCTCCAGGCGCCCATTCGGGTGGGACTGAAGCTTTCTTT. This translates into CSAPGAHSGGTEAFF.

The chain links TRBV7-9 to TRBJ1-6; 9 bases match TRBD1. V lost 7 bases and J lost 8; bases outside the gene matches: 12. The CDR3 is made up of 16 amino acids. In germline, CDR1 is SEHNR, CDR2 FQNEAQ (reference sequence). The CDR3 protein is CASTRYDRGKDSPLHF. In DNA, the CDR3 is TGTGCCAGCACCCGTTACGACAGGGGGAAGGATTCACCCCTCCACTTT. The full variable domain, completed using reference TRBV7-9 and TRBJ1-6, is DTGVSQNPRHKITKRGQNVTFRCDPISEHNRLYWYRQTLGQGPEFLTYFQNEAQLEKSRLLSDRFSAERPKGSFSTLEIQRTEQGDSAMYLCASTRYDRGKDSPLHFGNGTRLTVT.

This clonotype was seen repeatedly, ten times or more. The CDR3 sequence: CASSLRGDSKAFF. CDR3 nucleotides: TGTGCCAGCAGCCTTAGGGGGGACTCCAAAGCTTTCTTT. The chain uses TRBV12-3 or TRBV12-4 and TRBJ1-1; tentative D call: TRBD1 (6 bases). Trimming removed 6 bases at V and 9 bases at J, with 17 bases between. This CDR3 region has 13 residues.